This entry describes one TCR beta chain. The antigen is undetermined. The donors, nominally healthy at sampling, likely had unrecorded immune exposures. This PCR relied on a set of 60 Vbeta primers and 13 Jbeta primers. The repertoire was sequenced with immunoSEQ multiplex PCR; TCRdb's copy has only in-frame clones and lacks some. The sample has roughly 33,000 clones; the top ten hold 3% to 3.5%. V was trimmed by 8 bases and J by 2 bases, leaving 10 bases between them. Germline CDR1 LNHDA, CDR2 SQIVND (reference sequence). The CDR3 is made up of 13 amino acids. This specimen comes from a study of cytomegalovirus exposure and HLA in healthy donors. Broader study findings: Analysis performed later found about 17,000 TCR beta sequences associated with HLA alleles at 0.05 false discovery rate.

Sequenced: PBMCs. This receptor was obtained from a woman aged 35 to 49 in good health and CMV-seropositive. The J gene is TRBJ1-3, the V gene TRBV19; TRBD1 might be the D (6 bases). This chain's CDR3 is CASGQSTGNTIYF. The CDR3, as DNA: TGTGCCAGTGGACAGTCAACTGGAAACACCATATATTTT.